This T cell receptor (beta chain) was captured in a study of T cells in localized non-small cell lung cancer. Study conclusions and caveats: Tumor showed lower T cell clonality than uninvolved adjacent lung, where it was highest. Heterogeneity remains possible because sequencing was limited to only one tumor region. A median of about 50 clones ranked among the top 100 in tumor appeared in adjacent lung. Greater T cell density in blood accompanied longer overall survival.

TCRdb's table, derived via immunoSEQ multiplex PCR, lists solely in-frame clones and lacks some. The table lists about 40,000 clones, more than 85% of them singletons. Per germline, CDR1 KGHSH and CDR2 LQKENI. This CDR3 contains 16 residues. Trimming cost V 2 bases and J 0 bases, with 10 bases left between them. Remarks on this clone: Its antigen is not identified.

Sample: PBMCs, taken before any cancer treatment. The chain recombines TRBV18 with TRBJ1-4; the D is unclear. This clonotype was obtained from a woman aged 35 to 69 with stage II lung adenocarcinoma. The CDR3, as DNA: TGTGCCAGCTCACCAAGGGTTCACGCAACTAATGAAAAACTGTTTTTT. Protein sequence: CASSPRVHATNEKLFF.